These 11 T cell receptor beta chains were sequenced from one sample in a study of siplizumab effects on memory and regulatory T cells. Sequenced by immunoSEQ multiplex PCR; TCRdb stores in-frame clones only, minus some. The data show 57,000 or so clones, approximately 95% seen once. Sequencing used CD8+ T cells sorted from blood. These receptors all come from a human donor in good health.

The chain is built from TRBV9 and TRBJ1-2; no firm D call. Looked up from germline, CDR1 is SGDLS and CDR2 is YYNGEE. The CDR3 runs to 13 residues. Trimming left V 8 bases short and J 8 bases short, with 19 bases between. DNA for the CDR3: TGTGCCAGTAACGGGCAGGCCTCTGGAGGCTACACCTTC. This codes for CASNGQASGGYTF.

This clone was seen just once. This chain connects TRBV5-4 to TRBJ2-7, with 8 bases lining up with TRBD2. CDR3 size: 15 residues. The germline V gene encodes CDR1 SGHNT and CDR2 YYREEE (reference sequence). The V gene end was trimmed by 1 base and the J gene end by 6 bases; junction bases not matched to a gene: 9. CDR3 sequence: CASSLFGSGILEQYF. In nucleotides, the CDR3 is TGTGCCAGCAGCTTGTTCGGTAGCGGGATCCTCGAGCAGTACTTC.

This clone has just one count. This chain joins TRBV6-5 and TRBJ1-4; tentatively, D is TRBD1 (5 bases). Germline V gene data show CDR1 as MNHEY and CDR2 as SVGAGI. This CDR3 comprises 14 residues. Trimming shortened V by 2 bases and J by 5 bases, and 9 bases separated the two germline ends. As DNA, the CDR3 is TGTGCCAGCAGTTACGCAGGGAGAAATGAAAAACTGTTTTTT. Translating it yields CASSYAGRNEKLFF.

V usage is TRBV5-1 and J usage is TRBJ2-1, with 10 nucleotides matching TRBD2. The J segment lost 7 bases and the V segment lost 1 base, leaving 11 bases of the junction unmatched. The CDR3 loop spans 17 amino acids. The germline gives CDR1 SGHRS, CDR2 YFSETQ. The DNA for the CDR3 is TGCGCCAGCAGCTTGAGCCTAGCGGGAGCGTTGGGGAATGAGCAGTTCTTC. It codes for CASSLSLAGALGNEQFF.

The genes are TRBV6-5 and TRBJ2-1; weak D call: TRBD2 (6 bases). There are 15 residues in the CDR3. Deletions cut 2 bases from V and 4 bases from J, with 12 bases between. Germline V gives CDR1 MNHEY, CDR2 SVGAGI. CDR3 sequence: CASSYGGGGYNEQFF. As DNA, the CDR3 is TGTGCCAGCAGTTACGGGGGAGGAGGGTACAATGAGCAGTTCTTC.

This chain links TRBV30 with TRBJ2-1, with D unclear. The CDR3 extends over 15 amino acids. The V gene lost 0 bases and the J gene lost 1 base, with 10 bases spanning the gap. Germline V gene sequence: CDR1 GTSNPN, CDR2 SVGIG (reference sequence). The CDR3: CAWSVAAISYNEQFF. In DNA, the CDR3 is TGTGCCTGGAGTGTCGCGGCAATTTCCTACAATGAGCAGTTCTTC.

This chain joins TRBV6-1 and TRBJ1-1, with 7 bases that match TRBD1. The V segment lost 2 bases and the J segment 5 bases; nucleotides outside the gene matches: 2. Germline V gives CDR1 MNHNS, CDR2 SASEGT. The CDR3 consists of 13 residues. CDR3 bases: TGTGCCAGCAGTGAACAGGGGGGGACTGAAGCTTTCTTT. Its protein product is CASSEQGGTEAFF.

The chain combines TRBV14 with TRBJ2-7; 9 bases match TRBD2. The CDR3 sequence is 15 residues long. Germline loops: CDR1 SGHDN, CDR2 FVKESK. V lost 1 base, J lost 2 bases, and 3 bases stayed unmatched. Written as DNA, the CDR3 is TGTGCCAGCAGCCAAGCTAGCGGGAAAGCCTACGAGCAGTACTTC. Translation: CASSQASGKAYEQYF.

This clone has a single count. The chain uses TRBV9 and TRBJ2-3, with no clear D. The V and J ends lost 0 bases and 1 base respectively, with 12 bases between them. The CDR3 sequence is 16 residues long. Germline V gene sequence: CDR1 SGDLS, CDR2 YYNGEE. The CDR3 here is CASSVGSQVRTDTQYF. The CDR3 nucleotides read TGTGCCAGCAGCGTAGGCTCGCAGGTCCGCACAGATACGCAGTATTTT.

The V and J genes are TRBV19 and TRBJ1-2, with D maybe TRBD1 (5 bases). The CDR3 totals 14 residues. Germline V gene data show CDR1 as LNHDA and CDR2 as SQIVND (reference sequence). V lost 5 bases and J lost 11, with 21 bases in between. CDR3 nucleotides: TGTGCCAGTAGTGCCCCGAAGGAGGGGCCCGGTTACACCTTC. Translation: CASSAPKEGPGYTF.

The chain is built from TRBV5-1 and TRBJ2-5; 7 bases line up with TRBD1. The ends lost 4 bases at V and 4 bases at J; junction bases unmatched: 10. This CDR3 has 15 amino acids. Germline lookup yields CDR1 SGHRS and CDR2 YFSETQ. CDR3 DNA sequence: TGCGCCAGCAGCGGACAGGACAGATACCCAGAGACCCAGTACTTC. It specifies CASSGQDRYPETQYF. The full variable domain, rest sourced from reference TRBV5-1 and TRBJ2-5, is KAGVTQTPRYLIKTRGQQVTLSCSPISGHRSVSWYQQTPGQGLQFLFEYFSETQRNKGNFPGRFSGRQFSNSRSEMNVSTLELGDSALYLCASSGQDRYPETQYFGPGTRLLVL.